A selection of T cell receptor beta chains follows, all from one sample in a study of blood T cell repertoires in COVID-19. The protocol was immunoSEQ multiplex PCR, while the TCRdb copy is restricted to in-frame clones and leaves out a portion. The profile shows 200,000 to 300,000 clones, 80% to 90% of them singletons. The sample was peripheral blood. The origin of the receptors is a man in his thirties or forties with active or convalescent COVID-19. The CDR3 runs from the conserved cysteine through the conserved F or W. D genes are given only for firm matches. Size values are once, few and many counts, or a class for expanded clones, and some rows have none.

clone size: -; V gene: TRBV7-2; D gene: TRBD2; J gene: TRBJ2-1; CDR3 DNA: TGTGCCAGCAGCATCAATAGCGGGGGGGGTACGGATGAGCAGTTCTTC; CDR3 protein: CASSINSGGGTDEQFF
clone size: few; V gene: TRBV7-8; D gene: -; J gene: TRBJ1-5; CDR3 DNA: TGTGCCAGCAGCCCCGAATCCGCAGGGGAATTTAATCAGCCCCAGCATTTT; CDR3 protein: CASSPESAGEFNQPQHF
clone size: -; V gene: TRBV4-2; D gene: -; J gene: TRBJ2-2; CDR3 DNA: TGTGCCAGCAGCCAAGGGAGGGATTACACCGGGGAGCTGTTTTTT; CDR3 protein: CASSQGRDYTGELFF
clone size: -; V gene: TRBV11-2; D gene: -; J gene: TRBJ2-2; CDR3 DNA: TGTGCCAGCAGCCCCGTTATTGGGCCCGGGGAGCTGTTTTTT; CDR3 protein: CASSPVIGPGELFF
clone size: -; V gene: TRBV10-1; D gene: -; J gene: TRBJ1-1; CDR3 DNA: TGCGCCAGCAGTGAGTCGGGAAGAAGGGGAGCTTTCTTT; CDR3 protein: CASSESGRRGAFF
clone size: -; V gene: TRBV7-8; D gene: -; J gene: TRBJ1-2; CDR3 DNA: TGTGCCAGCAGCCAAATTTCGGGTGGAGAGTACACCTTC; CDR3 protein: CASSQISGGEYTF
clone size: -; V gene: TRBV6-6; D gene: -; J gene: TRBJ1-3; CDR3 DNA: TGTGCCAGCAGTCGGACAGAAAAGGGATTCTCTGGAAACACCATATATTTT; CDR3 protein: CASSRTEKGFSGNTIYF
clone size: -; V gene: TRBV6-5; D gene: -; J gene: TRBJ1-2; CDR3 DNA: TGTGCCACCTCCCGCGGGACGGATGGGGTCTATGGCTACACCTTC; CDR3 protein: CATSRGTDGVYGYTF
clone size: -; V gene: TRBV19; D gene: -; J gene: TRBJ2-7; CDR3 DNA: TGTGCCAGTAGTATCCGACCTCAGCCAGGGGCCCGGGAGCAGTACTTC; CDR3 protein: CASSIRPQPGAREQYF
clone size: few; V gene: TRBV19; D gene: TRBD1; J gene: TRBJ2-7; CDR3 DNA: TGTGCCAGTAGTATAGGGCAGGGGGCCTCCTACGAGCAGTACTTC; CDR3 protein: CASSIGQGASYEQYF
clone size: -; V gene: TRBV5-4; D gene: TRBD2; J gene: TRBJ2-7; CDR3 DNA: TGTGCCAGCAGCTCGGGACTAGCGGGGGTTACCTCCTACGAGCAGTACTTC; CDR3 protein: CASSSGLAGVTSYEQYF
clone size: -; V gene: TRBV5-6; D gene: TRBD1; J gene: TRBJ1-4; CDR3 DNA: TGTGCCAGCAGCATTTTTTCCGGGACAGGACTCACTAATGAAAAACTGTTTTTT; CDR3 protein: CASSIFSGTGLTNEKLFF
clone size: -; V gene: TRBV27; D gene: -; J gene: TRBJ1-4; CDR3 DNA: TGTGCCAGCGCATTGGTACCAGCAACTAATGAAAAACTGTTTTTT; CDR3 protein: CASALVPATNEKLFF
clone size: -; V gene: TRBV6-5; D gene: -; J gene: TRBJ1-1; CDR3 DNA: TGTGCCACCGGGGGAAATTACAGGTCCAACACTGAAGCTTTCTTT; CDR3 protein: CATGGNYRSNTEAFF
clone size: -; V gene: TRBV4-1; D gene: -; J gene: TRBJ1-2; CDR3 DNA: TGCGCCAGCAGCCAGGCAACGGTACCAGGGGTTTACGGCTACACCTTC; CDR3 protein: CASSQATVPGVYGYTF
clone size: -; V gene: TRBV2; D gene: -; J gene: TRBJ1-4; CDR3 DNA: TGTGCCAGCAGTGAAGCGCGGGTCGGGGAAAAACTGTTTTTT; CDR3 protein: CASSEARVGEKLFF
clone size: -; V gene: TRBV11-2; D gene: -; J gene: TRBJ2-7; CDR3 DNA: TGTGCCAGCAGCTTAGAACCGGGCTACGAGCAGTACTTC; CDR3 protein: CASSLEPGYEQYF
clone size: -; V gene: TRBV6-5; D gene: TRBD1; J gene: TRBJ1-3; CDR3 DNA: TGTGCCAGCAGTCAGGGACAGGGGGCCGGAAACACCATATATTTT; CDR3 protein: CASSQGQGAGNTIYF
clone size: -; V gene: TRBV13; D gene: -; J gene: TRBJ1-1; CDR3 DNA: TGTGCCAGCGGGAGCGCCCAGAACACTGAAGCTTTCTTT; CDR3 protein: CASGSAQNTEAFF
clone size: -; V gene: TRBV19; D gene: TRBD1; J gene: TRBJ2-3; CDR3 DNA: TGTGCCAGTAGTCGGGGGACAGGTTCGCTTCCGAGCACAGATACGCAGTATTTT; CDR3 protein: CASSRGTGSLPSTDTQYF
clone size: -; V gene: TRBV10-1; D gene: -; J gene: TRBJ2-3; CDR3 DNA: TGCGCCAGCAGTGTAGGGCCAGGGGCTAATACGCAGTATTTT; CDR3 protein: CASSVGPGANTQYF
clone size: -; V gene: TRBV3-1/TRBV3-2; D gene: TRBD2; J gene: TRBJ2-7; CDR3 DNA: TGTGCCAGCAGCCAACGGGGACTAGCGGTCTCCTACGAGCAGTACTTC; CDR3 protein: CASSQRGLAVSYEQYF
clone size: -; V gene: TRBV4-1; D gene: TRBD1; J gene: TRBJ1-2; CDR3 DNA: TGCGCCAGCAGCCAAGATCCAGGGACAGCTAACTATGGCTACACCTTC; CDR3 protein: CASSQDPGTANYGYTF
clone size: -; V gene: TRBV5-5; D gene: -; J gene: TRBJ2-7; CDR3 DNA: TGTGCCAGCAGCTTACACTCAGGGGTGAGTGAGCAGTACTTC; CDR3 protein: CASSLHSGVSEQYF
clone size: -; V gene: TRBV15; D gene: -; J gene: TRBJ1-2; CDR3 DNA: TGTGCCACCAGCACTGTACAGCTTAACTATGGCTACACCTTC; CDR3 protein: CATSTVQLNYGYTF
clone size: -; V gene: TRBV12-3/TRBV12-4; D gene: -; J gene: TRBJ1-2; CDR3 DNA: TGTGCCAGCACCGCGACCGGGAACTATGGCTACACCTTC; CDR3 protein: CASTATGNYGYTF
clone size: -; V gene: TRBV2; D gene: -; J gene: TRBJ1-5; CDR3 DNA: TGTGCCAGCAGTGAATATCCAGGGGATAGCAATCAGCCCCAGCATTTT; CDR3 protein: CASSEYPGDSNQPQHF
clone size: -; V gene: TRBV10-1; D gene: TRBD1; J gene: TRBJ1-6; CDR3 DNA: TGCGCCAGCAGTGAGGCAATTTATACCGACAGGGTAGACAATTCACCCCTCCACTTT; CDR3 protein: CASSEAIYTDRVDNSPLHF
clone size: -; V gene: TRBV3-1/TRBV3-2; D gene: -; J gene: TRBJ1-5; CDR3 DNA: TGTGCCAGCAGCCAGACAAAGACAGCCTATCAGCCCCAGCATTTT; CDR3 protein: CASSQTKTAYQPQHF
clone size: -; V gene: TRBV10-3; D gene: -; J gene: TRBJ1-5; CDR3 DNA: TGTGCCACTTCAGGGGTGGATCAGCCCCAGCATTTT; CDR3 protein: CATSGVDQPQHF
clone size: -; V gene: TRBV2; D gene: TRBD2; J gene: TRBJ2-1; CDR3 DNA: TGTGCCAGCACCGGGACTAGCGGGGGGTATGAGCAGTTCTTC; CDR3 protein: CASTGTSGGYEQFF
clone size: -; V gene: TRBV11-2; D gene: -; J gene: TRBJ1-1; CDR3 DNA: TGTGCCAGCAGTACCCACCGGGCAGGGCTGAGCACTGAAGCTTTCTTT; CDR3 protein: CASSTHRAGLSTEAFF
clone size: -; V gene: TRBV14; D gene: -; J gene: TRBJ1-3; CDR3 DNA: TGTGCCAGCAGCCAAGAGTTGGGGGCCTATGGAAACACCATATATTTT; CDR3 protein: CASSQELGAYGNTIYF
clone size: -; V gene: TRBV30; D gene: -; J gene: TRBJ2-7; CDR3 DNA: TGTGCCTGGAGTCGACGACCGGGCTACGAGCAGTACTTC; CDR3 protein: CAWSRRPGYEQYF
clone size: once; V gene: TRBV27; D gene: -; J gene: TRBJ1-5; CDR3 DNA: TGTGCCAGCAGTTTGTCCGCCGATAGTAATCAGCCCCAGCATTTT; CDR3 protein: CASSLSADSNQPQHF
clone size: -; V gene: TRBV5-8; D gene: TRBD1; J gene: TRBJ1-6; CDR3 DNA: TGTGCCAGCAGGAAGGACAGGGATAATTCACCCCTCCACTTT; CDR3 protein: CASRKDRDNSPLHF
clone size: -; V gene: TRBV3-1/TRBV3-2; D gene: TRBD1; J gene: TRBJ1-1; CDR3 DNA: TGTGCCAGCAGCCGGGTAGGGGGCGCGGCGAGCACTGAAGCTTTCTTT; CDR3 protein: CASSRVGGAASTEAFF
clone size: -; V gene: TRBV3-1/TRBV3-2; D gene: -; J gene: TRBJ2-6; CDR3 DNA: TGTGCCAGCAGCCCTGTGGCAGGGGCCAACGTCCTGACTTTC; CDR3 protein: CASSPVAGANVLTF
clone size: -; V gene: TRBV27; D gene: -; J gene: TRBJ1-2; CDR3 DNA: TGTGCCAGCAGGCGGACAGTCAACTATGGCTACACCTTC; CDR3 protein: CASRRTVNYGYTF
clone size: -; V gene: TRBV27; D gene: -; J gene: TRBJ1-4; CDR3 DNA: TGTGCCAGCAGTTTATCTCTTGCGGCGACTAATGAAAAACTGTTTTTT; CDR3 protein: CASSLSLAATNEKLFF
clone size: -; V gene: TRBV2; D gene: TRBD2; J gene: TRBJ2-2; CDR3 DNA: TGTGCCAGCAGTCCAGGACTAGCGGGGGGGATCGGGGAGCTGTTTTTT; CDR3 protein: CASSPGLAGGIGELFF